The next 18 T cell receptor beta chains were all read from a single sample in a study of shared clonotypes between healthy human individuals. The table came from immunoSEQ multiplex PCR; TCRdb's copy has only in-frame clones and leaves some out. The sample holds 2 million to 2.5 million clones, approximately 94% seen once. The sequenced material came from naive CD4+ T cells sorted from blood. Stated subset: CD45RA+ positively selected. The origin of the receptors is a man aged 18-30 years in good health.

This chain links TRBV29-1 with TRBJ2-1, with TRBD2 matching over 8 bases. CDR3 size: 13 residues. V shed 1 base and J 8 bases; nucleotides not matched to a gene: 4. In germline, CDR1 is SQVTM, CDR2 ANQGSEA. DNA of the CDR3: TGCAGCGTTGAAGGTCGACTAGCGCATGAGCAGTTCTTC. Amino acids: CSVEGRLAHEQFF.

The chain joins TRBV10-3 to TRBJ2-1; possible D gene TRBD1, 5 bases. Germline V lookup: CDR1 ENHRY, CDR2 SYGVKD. The CDR3 runs to 21 residues. Trimming cost V 7 bases and J 0 bases, with 31 bases left between them. The CDR3 is CAITSFKGVGLDFSSYNEQFF. The CDR3, as DNA: TGTGCCATCACCTCATTTAAAGGGGTAGGATTGGATTTTAGCTCCTACAATGAGCAGTTCTTC.

The chain links TRBV9 to TRBJ1-6, with TRBD1 identical over 8 bases. CDR3 length: 15 amino acids. The V and J ends lost 2 bases and 6 bases, in that order; junction bases with no gene match: 4. Germline V CDR1 and CDR2: SGDLS, YYNGEE. Here the CDR3 reads CASSVTGGSNSPLHF. CDR3 sequence (DNA): TGTGCCAGCAGCGTTACAGGGGGGAGTAATTCACCCCTCCACTTT.

The chain carries TRBV6-5 and TRBJ1-5; D is unresolved. The germline V gene has CDR1 MNHEY and CDR2 SVGAGI. This CDR3 comprises 13 residues. Trimming took off 4 bases at V and 3 bases at J, with 7 bases between the two ends. CDR3 sequence reads: CASSSSANQPQHF. The CDR3 DNA is TGTGCCAGCAGTTCAAGCGCCAATCAGCCCCAGCATTTT.

The chain recombines TRBV28 with TRBJ1-1, with D possibly TRBD1 on 5 matching bases. From germline, CDR1 is MDHEN and CDR2 SYDVKM. V lost 4 bases to trimming and J lost 1 base, with 19 bases between them. CDR3 length: 17 residues. The CDR3, as DNA: TGTGCCAGCAGTTCGGGACCTGGGCGAGGAGAGAACACTGAAGCTTTCTTT. It specifies CASSSGPGRGENTEAFF.

This clone showed up just once. The chain recombines TRBV5-1 with TRBJ2-5; unclear D gene. The V gene lost 0 bases and the J gene lost 5 bases, with 14 bases spanning the gap. This CDR3 is 15 amino acids long. Germline values: CDR1 SGHRS, CDR2 YFSETQ. The CDR3, as DNA: TGCGCCAGCAGCTTGGAGCCAATACGCCAGGAGACCCAGTACTTC. It encodes CASSLEPIRQETQYF. Drawing the rest from reference TRBV5-1 and TRBJ2-5, the complete variable domain is KAGVTQTPRYLIKTRGQQVTLSCSPISGHRSVSWYQQTPGQGLQFLFEYFSETQRNKGNFPGRFSGRQFSNSRSEMNVSTLELGDSALYLCASSLEPIRQETQYFGPGTRLLVL.

This chain connects TRBV28 to TRBJ1-4; D is ambiguous. V shed 9 bases and J shed 0 bases, with 8 bases lying between them. Germline assignment: CDR1 MDHEN and CDR2 SYDVKM. This CDR3 has 13 residues. CDR3 in amino acids: CASTDTTNEKLFF. The CDR3 region has the DNA TGTGCCAGTACAGATACAACTAATGAAAAACTGTTTTTT.

The genes are TRBV6-4 and TRBJ2-1, with 9 bases that match TRBD1. V lost 4 bases to trimming and J lost 7 bases; unmatched junction nucleotides: 5. The CDR3 spans 14 residues. From germline, CDR1 is MRHNA and CDR2 SNTAGT. CDR3 nucleotide sequence: TGTGCCAGCAGTGCGGACAGGGGAACGAATGAGCAGTTCTTC. Translated, it gives CASSADRGTNEQFF.

The CDR3: CASSISGRDETQYF. The DNA for the CDR3 is TGTGCCAGTAGTATCAGCGGGAGGGACGAGACCCAGTACTTC. This rearrangement joins TRBV19 to TRBJ2-5, with 10 positions matching TRBD2. This CDR3 contains 14 residues. Germline CDR1 LNHDA, CDR2 SQIVND (reference sequence). Germline trimming cut 3 bases from V and 5 bases from J; bases unmatched to any gene: 3.

This rearrangement joins TRBV12-5 to TRBJ1-1, with 7 bases that match TRBD1. Germline assignment: CDR1 LGHNT and CDR2 FRNRAP. Trimming took 0 bases from V and 4 from J; bases not matched to a gene: 8. CDR3 size: 16 residues. In DNA form, the CDR3 reads TGTGCTAGTGGTTTGGTAACAGGGGCGTCGGGCACTGAAGCTTTCTTT. It is translated as CASGLVTGASGTEAFF.

The chain links TRBV6-6 to TRBJ2-1; the D is unclear. Trimming shortened V by 7 bases and J by 10 bases, and 14 bases separated the two germline ends. Germline CDR1 and CDR2: MNHNY and SVGAGI (reference sequence). The CDR3 is 12 residues long. The CDR3 region is CASTTPNREQFF. The CDR3 nucleotides read TGTGCCAGCACAACCCCGAATCGCGAGCAGTTCTTC.

CDR3 region: CASSPRGRGTGELFF. For the CDR3, the DNA is TGTGCCAGCAGCCCCAGGGGTCGAGGGACCGGGGAGCTGTTTTTT. The chain recombines TRBV5-8 with TRBJ2-2, with D possibly TRBD1 on 6 matching bases. Germline CDR1 reads SGHTS; CDR2 reads YDEGEE. Trimming stripped 4 bases from V and 5 bases from J, with 15 bases between. The CDR3 has 15 residues.

This rearrangement joins TRBV5-1 to TRBJ1-3; unclear D gene. The germline CDR1 and CDR2 sequences are SGHRS and YFSETQ. V dropped 1 base and J dropped 0 bases, with 11 bases sitting between them. The CDR3 is 16 amino acids. CDR3 in DNA: TGCGCCAGCAGCTTGAATACGGACCTCTCTGGAAACACCATATATTTT. It encodes CASSLNTDLSGNTIYF.

The V gene is TRBV6-6, the J gene TRBJ2-5; 7 nucleotides match TRBD1. Germline trimming cut 4 bases from V and 0 bases from J; bases unmatched to any gene: 5. CDR3 size: 15 residues. Germline V gene data show CDR1 as MNHNY and CDR2 as SVGAGI (reference sequence). Here the CDR3 reads CASSWPGTDQETQYF. The CDR3 region has the DNA TGTGCCAGCAGTTGGCCTGGGACAGACCAAGAGACCCAGTACTTC.

In this sample, this clone turned up once. The rearrangement links TRBV2 to TRBJ1-3, with a possible D match to TRBD1 (5 bases). The CDR3 consists of 15 residues. CDR1 and CDR2 from the germline V gene are SNHLY and FYNNEI. V gave up 7 bases and J gave up 0 bases, with 13 bases separating them. CDR3 bases: TGTGCCAGCAAACAGGTGGTTTCCTCTGGAAACACCATATATTTT. This sequence encodes CASKQVVSSGNTIYF.

The chain couples TRBV7-9 to TRBJ2-2, with D uncertain. Germline loops: CDR1 SEHNR, CDR2 FQNEAQ (reference sequence). V was clipped by 4 bases and J by 4 bases, with 10 bases between them. The CDR3 is 14 amino acids. The CDR3 region is CASSSMKGTGELFF. The CDR3 region has the DNA TGTGCCAGCAGCTCGATGAAGGGCACCGGGGAGCTGTTTTTT.

This clone was counted once. The rearrangement links TRBV19 to TRBJ2-2; no clear D. Trimming pared 3 bases from V and 3 bases from J, leaving 8 bases between. Germline CDR1 is LNHDA and CDR2 is SQIVND (reference sequence). The CDR3 is 14 amino acids. The CDR3 DNA is TGTGCCAGTAGTATTAGGGCCTACACCGGGGAGCTGTTTTTT. The encoded protein is CASSIRAYTGELFF.

The gene calls are TRBV7-2 and TRBJ2-3; possible D gene TRBD2, 5 bases. V lost 5 bases and J 1 base, leaving 13 bases between the germline ends. CDR3 length equals 15 residues. Germline V gives CDR1 SGHTA, CDR2 FQGNSA. The CDR3 DNA follows: TGTGCCAGCAGCCCCCTGGGAGCACGCACAGATACGCAGTATTTT. It translates to CASSPLGARTDTQYF.